What follows are 28 T cell receptor beta chains derived from one specimen sequenced in a study of T cells after yellow fever vaccination. From the 5' RACE reads, TCRdb called clonotypes with MiXCR, one entry per CDR3 protein. This table has roughly 48,000 distinct CDR3 sequences, approximately 6.6% appearing once. The sequences come from CD8+ T cells not binding an NS4B(214-222) dextramer, sorted from PBMCs, collected roughly seven weeks after the first yellow fever vaccination. The receptors here all came from a man between 18 and 29 years old who received the YFV17D yellow fever vaccine.

This clonotype was counted at least ten times. This chain connects TRBV4-3 to TRBJ2-7; 7 bases agree with TRBD1. Per germline, CDR1 LGHNA and CDR2 YSLEER. Trimming at V came to 0 bases and at J to 5 bases, leaving 4 bases not matched to a gene. The CDR3 contains 14 residues. The CDR3 DNA reads as TGCGCCAGCAGCCAAGAGGAAGGGGGCCACGAGCAGTACTTC. Its protein product is CASSQEEGGHEQYF.

This clonotype has only a few counts. The CDR3 bases are TGTGCCAGCAGCCCCAGGGAGGGCACTGAAGCTTTCTTT. The encoded protein is CASSPREGTEAFF. The chain uses TRBV5-4 and TRBJ1-1; D perhaps matches TRBD1 (5 bases). The CDR3 has 13 residues. The V end lost 4 bases, the J end lost 4 bases, and 11 bases lay between the germline ends. Germline V gives CDR1 SGHNT, CDR2 YYREEE (reference sequence).

The chain carries TRBV5-1 and TRBJ1-1; the D is unclear. The CDR3 is made up of 14 amino acids. Looked up from germline, CDR1 is SGHRS and CDR2 is YFSETQ. Trimming took 1 base from V and 3 from J, leaving 10 bases between them. The CDR3 region is CASSLSRAHTEAFF. In DNA, the CDR3 is TGCGCCAGCAGCTTGTCGAGGGCGCACACTGAAGCTTTCTTT.

This clonotype has at least ten counts. The V gene is TRBV11-2, the J gene TRBJ2-1; 10 bases agree with TRBD1. Germline CDR1 and CDR2: SGHAT and FQNNGV. The J segment lost 8 bases and the V segment lost 4 bases, leaving 2 bases of the junction unmatched. This CDR3 spans 13 amino acids. CDR3 amino acids: CASSSTGGDEQFF. CDR3 sequence (DNA): TGTGCCAGCAGCTCGACAGGGGGCGATGAGCAGTTCTTC.

J is TRBJ2-7 and V is TRBV6-1; 9 bases map to TRBD1. Germline V lookup: CDR1 MNHNS, CDR2 SASEGT. CDR3 size: 14 residues. The V and J ends lost 3 bases and 2 bases, in that order; junction bases with no gene match: 2. In DNA, the CDR3 is TGTGCCAGCAGTGAGGGACAGGGCGCCTACGAGCAGTACTTC. This codes for CASSEGQGAYEQYF.

This clonotype was counted between two and nine times. The V and J genes are TRBV11-2 and TRBJ2-3, with 11 positions matching TRBD2. J gave up 2 bases and V 5 bases, and 6 bases lay outside the gene matches. This CDR3 has 16 amino acids. CDR1 is SGHAT, CDR2 FQNNGV, per germline. The CDR3 loop reads CASSPTSGAITDTQYF. Written as DNA, the CDR3 is TGTGCCAGCAGCCCGACTAGCGGGGCAATCACAGATACGCAGTATTTT.

In its sample, this clonotype was seen a few times. The V call is TRBV29-1, the J call TRBJ2-2, with D uncertain. CDR3 length: 14 amino acids. The V end was cut by 4 bases, the J end by 0 bases, with 9 bases between. Germline V lookup: CDR1 SQVTM, CDR2 ANQGSEA. The DNA for the CDR3 is TGCAGCGTTGTTAGCACAACGAACACCGGGGAGCTGTTTTTT. Residues: CSVVSTTNTGELFF.

This clonotype was detected only a few times. V usage is TRBV6-2 or TRBV6-3 and J usage is TRBJ1-5, with 9 bases matching TRBD1. The V segment lost 7 bases and the J segment 4 bases; nucleotides outside the gene matches: 8. Per the germline V gene, CDR1 is MNHEY and CDR2 is SVGEGT. The CDR3 totals 15 residues. The CDR3 reads CASTSGTGRNQPQHF. For the CDR3, the DNA is TGTGCCAGCACCTCAGGGACAGGGAGGAATCAGCCCCAGCATTTT.

This clonotype was recorded many times. The chain uses TRBV29-1 and TRBJ1-2, with TRBD1 as a possible D gene (6 bases). Germline values: CDR1 SQVTM, CDR2 ANQGSEA. Trimming took off 3 bases at V and 4 bases at J, with 18 bases between the two ends. This CDR3 comprises 15 residues. The CDR3: CSVDRGGVGSYGYTF. In nucleotides, the CDR3 is TGCAGCGTTGACAGAGGGGGAGTGGGGTCCTATGGCTACACCTTC.

This clonotype was seen a few times. J is TRBJ2-7 and V is TRBV12-3 or TRBV12-4; D might be TRBD2 (7 bases). This CDR3 is built from 14 residues. V lost 5 bases and J lost 3, with 14 bases in between. For the CDR3, the DNA is TGTGCCAGCAGTCCAGGGGCGGGGGTCTACGAGCAGTACTTC. Its translation is CASSPGAGVYEQYF.

The rearrangement links TRBV4-1 to TRBJ1-2; 9 bases fit TRBD1. The V gene end was trimmed by 4 bases and the J gene end by 5 bases; junction bases not matched to a gene: 11. CDR1 and CDR2 (germline): MGHRA, YSYEKL. The length of the CDR3 is 16 residues. The CDR3 coding sequence is TGCGCCAGCAGCCTCGCCGGGACAGGGTTTACATATGGCTACACCTTC. Translating it yields CASSLAGTGFTYGYTF.

The chain links TRBV4-3 to TRBJ2-3; TRBD1 agrees at 9 bases. The CDR3 length is 17 residues. Losses at the gene ends were 3 bases for V and 4 bases for J; bases not matched to a gene: 11. Per germline, CDR1 LGHNA and CDR2 YSLEER. In DNA form, the CDR3 reads TGCGCCAGCAGCCATGAAGGGACAGGGACCTACTCAGATACGCAGTATTTT. This encodes CASSHEGTGTYSDTQYF.

J is TRBJ2-7 and V is TRBV7-9; 7 nucleotides match TRBD1. The CDR3 contains 14 residues. Germline V gives CDR1 SEHNR, CDR2 FQNEAQ (reference sequence). V lost 1 base to trimming and J lost 2 bases; unmatched junction nucleotides: 2. This CDR3 is CASSLVTGTYEQYF. Written as DNA, the CDR3 is TGTGCCAGCAGCTTAGTGACAGGGACCTACGAGCAGTACTTC.

This clonotype was counted a few times. The gene calls are TRBV6-4 and TRBJ2-3, with TRBD2 as a possible D gene (5 bases). The germline CDR1 and CDR2 sequences are MRHNA and SNTAGT. V lost 6 bases, J lost 0 bases, and 7 bases lay in between. The CDR3 runs to 13 residues. This CDR3 reads CASSRTSTDTQYF. CDR3 DNA: TGTGCCAGCAGCCGGACTAGCACAGATACGCAGTATTTT.

This clonotype turned up a few times. This rearrangement joins TRBV20-1 to TRBJ1-2; D might be TRBD1 (6 bases). Germline values: CDR1 DFQATT, CDR2 SNEGSKA (reference sequence). Trimming left V 0 bases short and J 0 bases short, with 17 bases between. The CDR3 has 17 residues. The CDR3 DNA is TGCAGTGCTAGAGATCTGGGGGGCAGGGATCCTAACTATGGCTACACCTTC. Residues: CSARDLGGRDPNYGYTF.

There are a few counts of this clonotype. The chain joins TRBV7-8 to TRBJ2-2, with 9 bases lining up with TRBD1. Trimming removed 7 bases from V and 4 bases from J; junction bases left unmatched: 7. Germline CDR1 and CDR2: SGHVS and FQNEAQ. CDR3 size: 15 residues. The CDR3 reads CASTPLTGGTGELFF. CDR3 DNA sequence: TGTGCCAGCACCCCTTTGACAGGGGGCACCGGGGAGCTGTTTTTT.

This clonotype has more than one count but fewer than ten. This chain connects TRBV4-1 to TRBJ2-3; TRBD1 matches at 8 bases. V dropped 3 bases and J dropped 4; count of bases not matched to a gene: 3. This CDR3 is 14 amino acids long. Germline V gene lookup returns CDR1 MGHRA and CDR2 YSYEKL. For the CDR3, the DNA is TGCGCCAGCAGCCAGGTACAGGGGGCAGATACGCAGTATTTT. Translating it yields CASSQVQGADTQYF.

There are many counts of this clonotype. The J gene is TRBJ2-7, the V gene TRBV6-1; 10 bases are shared with TRBD1. The CDR3 contains 14 residues. With V trimmed by 5 bases and J by 4 bases, 5 bases remained unmatched. CDR1 MNHNS and CDR2 SASEGT come from the germline V gene. The CDR3 sequence: CASSPGTGVYEQYF. For the CDR3, the DNA is TGTGCCAGCAGTCCCGGGACAGGGGTGTACGAGCAGTACTTC.

This clonotype was detected many times. This sequence joins TRBV7-9 and TRBJ2-7; the D gene is possibly TRBD2 (5 bases). Trimming cost V 4 bases and J 4 bases, with 11 bases left between them. CDR1 is SEHNR, CDR2 FQNEAQ, per germline (reference sequence). There are 13 residues in the CDR3. The CDR3 DNA is TGTGCCAGCAGCTCCCCGGACTGGTACGAGCAGTACTTC. Translating gives CASSSPDWYEQYF.

The sample holds a few counts of this clonotype. The gene calls are TRBV5-1 and TRBJ2-2; 8 bases match TRBD1. This CDR3 has 15 residues. Per the germline V gene, CDR1 is SGHRS and CDR2 is YFSETQ. The junction had 5 bases not matched to a gene; V was cut back by 3 bases and J by 4 bases. CDR3 in amino acids: CASSYGQGGTGELFF. CDR3 bases: TGCGCCAGCAGCTACGGACAGGGAGGCACCGGGGAGCTGTTTTTT.

This clonotype was detected only a few times. This chain uses TRBV20-1 with TRBJ1-3, with 7 nucleotides matching TRBD1. Germline V gives CDR1 DFQATT, CDR2 SNEGSKA (reference sequence). The CDR3 runs to 19 residues. V lost 3 bases, J lost 3 bases, and 20 bases stayed unmatched. The CDR3 sequence is CSARAWGGGGRIDGNTIYF. The CDR3 DNA follows: TGCAGTGCTAGGGCTTGGGGAGGGGGCGGTAGAATAGATGGAAACACCATATATTTT.

The table lists this clonotype with a few counts. The DNA for the CDR3 is TGTGCCAGCAGCGGAACGGGGTCCTCCTATAATTCACCCCTCCACTTT. Protein sequence: CASSGTGSSYNSPLHF. The chain links TRBV27 to TRBJ1-6, with no clear D. CDR1 is MNHEY and CDR2 is SMNVEV in the germline V gene (reference sequence). Trimming took off 6 bases at V and 0 bases at J, with 12 bases between the two ends. The length of the CDR3 is 16 residues.

This clonotype came up many times. The chain joins TRBV27 to TRBJ2-7; 9 bases fit TRBD2. The CDR3 spans 17 residues. After removal of 2 bases from V and 3 bases from J, the junction contained 11 bases not matched to a gene. Germline V gene data show CDR1 as MNHEY and CDR2 as SMNVEV (reference sequence). This chain's CDR3 is CASSLSGASGGFYEQYF. In nucleotides, the CDR3 is TGTGCCAGCAGTTTAAGCGGGGCGAGCGGGGGGTTCTACGAGCAGTACTTC.

This clonotype was observed at least ten times. V gene TRBV13 combines with J gene TRBJ1-4; D is unclear. CDR1 is PRHDT and CDR2 is FYEKMQ in the germline V gene (reference sequence). The CDR3 loop spans 12 amino acids. With 3 bases removed from V and 4 bases from J, the gap between germline ends came to 3 bases. CDR3 loop: CASSLGNEKLFF. CDR3 nucleotides: TGTGCCAGCAGCTTGGGTAATGAAAAACTGTTTTTT.

This clonotype occurred many times. V is TRBV20-1 and J is TRBJ2-1; 10 nucleotides match TRBD2. The CDR3 has 15 residues. J lost 6 bases, V lost 0 bases, and 5 bases had no gene match. Germline values: CDR1 DFQATT, CDR2 SNEGSKA (reference sequence). The CDR3 reads CSARDGGLAPNEQFF. CDR3 DNA: TGCAGTGCTAGAGATGGGGGACTAGCGCCCAATGAGCAGTTCTTC.

This clonotype was counted at least ten times. The CDR3 reads CASSLQGLGAEAFF. DNA for the CDR3: TGTGCCAGCAGTTTGCAGGGGCTGGGGGCTGAAGCTTTCTTT. The gene calls are TRBV12-3 or TRBV12-4 and TRBJ1-1; D may be TRBD1 (6 bases). V lost 3 bases and J 6 bases, leaving 14 bases between the germline ends. This CDR3 is built from 14 residues.

This clonotype appeared many times. The chain uses TRBV4-3 and TRBJ2-5; maybe TRBD1 (5 bases). CDR3 length equals 15 residues. Germline V gene data show CDR1 as LGHNA and CDR2 as YSLEER. With 2 bases removed from V and 4 bases from J, the gap between germline ends came to 14 bases. CDR3 DNA: TGCGCCAGCAGCCAATTCGTCAGGGTAGGAGAGACCCAGTACTTC. Translation: CASSQFVRVGETQYF.

The chain employs TRBV2 and TRBJ2-6; 7 positions match TRBD1. J gave up 3 bases and V 4 bases, and 9 bases lay outside the gene matches. The CDR3 has 17 residues. Germline V CDR1 and CDR2: SNHLY, FYNNEI. The CDR3 loop is CASSVLPDRVGANVLTF. As DNA, the CDR3 is TGTGCCAGCAGTGTTCTCCCCGACAGGGTTGGGGCCAACGTCCTGACTTTC.